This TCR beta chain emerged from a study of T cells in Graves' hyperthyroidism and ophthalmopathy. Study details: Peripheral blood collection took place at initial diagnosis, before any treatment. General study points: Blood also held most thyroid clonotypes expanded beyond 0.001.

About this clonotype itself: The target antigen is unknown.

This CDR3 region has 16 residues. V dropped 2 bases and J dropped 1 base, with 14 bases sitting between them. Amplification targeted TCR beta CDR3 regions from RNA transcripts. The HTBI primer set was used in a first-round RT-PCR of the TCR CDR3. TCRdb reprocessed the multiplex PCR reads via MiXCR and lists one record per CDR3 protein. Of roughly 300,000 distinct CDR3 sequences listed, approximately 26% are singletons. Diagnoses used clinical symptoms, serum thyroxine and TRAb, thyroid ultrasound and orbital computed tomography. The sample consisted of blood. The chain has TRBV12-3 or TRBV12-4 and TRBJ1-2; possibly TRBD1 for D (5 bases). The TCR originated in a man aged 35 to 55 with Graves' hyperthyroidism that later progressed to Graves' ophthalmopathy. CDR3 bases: TGTGCCAGCAGTTTAATAGGGGCTGAAGTTAACTATGGCTACACCTTC. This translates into CASSLIGAEVNYGYTF.